This T cell receptor beta chain was retrieved from a study of Ad26.COV2.S vaccination and SARS-CoV-2 variants (dated by TCRdb to the early 2020s). About the investigation overall: Vaccine-arm donors came from COV1001, a multicentre, randomized, double-blind, placebo-controlled phase I-IIa trial of Ad26.COV2.S in healthy adults. Ad26.COV2.S was given intramuscularly at 5x10^10 or 1x10^11 viral particles, as a single shot or as two shots 56 days apart. TCRbeta repertoire sequencing was used to assess the specificity and breadth of SARS-CoV-2-reactive T cell receptors after Ad26.COV2.S vaccination. A total of 32 samples were included in the TCR-sequenced set, comprising around 19 Ad26.COV2.S vaccine recipients, 5 placebo recipients and 8 SARS-CoV-2 convalescent individuals. Trial participants were randomized into five groups of five: low-dose or high-dose Ad26.COV2.S given once or twice, or placebo on both occasions. Blinding of investigators to trial group allocation was maintained during experiments and outcome assessment. Overall study results and their limits: The study lacked the statistical power to compare responses across vaccine doses or regimens. After vaccination, substantial breadth of spike-specific CD8+ and CD4+ T cell responses was reported. It was noted by the authors that total T cell responses may have been underestimated by the TCR breadth and depth analyses. Vaccine and placebo recipients had similar non-spike TCR breadth, a finding consistent with the vaccine containing only spike. Spike-specific TCR breadth was higher in Ad26.COV2.S recipients than in placebo recipients (P = 0.0014).

The immunoSEQ Assay was the method used to sequence TCRbeta CDR3 regions. After extraction, genomic DNA underwent amplification by bias-controlled multiplex PCR, followed by high-throughput sequencing. For the original study's pipeline: To quantify the absolute abundance of every unique TCRbeta CDR3 region, sequences were collapsed and filtered. T cell fraction was estimated by normalization of TCRbeta template counts to usable DNA, with usable DNA being measured through amplification of reference genes present in all nucleated cells. Repertoire TCRs were annotated as SARS-CoV-2-specific when V gene, CDR3 amino acid sequence and J gene were exactly matched to a known reactive TCR set. MIRA supplied the reference SARS-CoV-2 TCR set, which was filtered for enrichment in COVID-19-positive ImmuneCODE repertoires so that public or cross-reactive TCRs were removed. Drawing on the MIRA antigens, annotated TCRs were analysed further at the level of specific ORF or position within ORF. Breadth was defined as annotated unique rearrangements over total unique productive rearrangements; depth was the summed frequency of those rearrangements. Two-sided Wilcoxon rank-sum tests were applied when comparing TCR breadth between groups. This is the immuneACCESS table as TCRdb keeps it, with only in-frame sequences that have V and J called. A part of the clones is gone; compared with another copy, unresolved V genes explain less than half, and the rest is unexplained. V, J and clone size are taken as reported in that table, and D and trimming were inferred from the DNA itself. The sample yields over 300,000 clones; 83% were counted once. The top ten hold approximately 7.8% of the sample.

Per the publication, the treatment or condition label means: roughly 19 received Ad26.COV2.S at low or high dose, single or two shots; about 5 received placebo; per-sample allocation not given. For vaccine and placebo recipients, repertoires were sequenced using samples collected on day 63 after the first injection. Between 29 July and 7 August 2020, Cohort 1b enrolled 25 adults aged 18-55 years at one site in Boston, USA. As a vaccine, Ad26.COV2.S was a replication-incompetent adenovirus type 26 vector that expressed a prefusion-stabilized SARS-CoV-2 spike protein derived from the original Wuhan strain. This clone was detected only a few times. Its antigen is unknown. No qualities accompany the bases; no much larger clone lies one base away. This clonotype was obtained from a person aged 18-60 years who received the Ad26.COV2.S COVID-19 vaccine or a placebo. The specimen comprised peripheral blood, sampled in a trial of Ad26.COV2.S vaccine versus placebo.

The CDR3 sequence is CASRALRDREKLFF. The DNA sequence is as follows: TGTGCCAGCAGGGCACTCCGGGATAGAGAAAAACTGTTTTTT. Recombination joined TRBV5-6 with TRBJ1-4; no confident D gene assignment can be made. V and J lose 5 bases and 8 bases, and a span of 16 bases separates them. The CDR3 starts with the cysteine, ends with the phenylalanine, and has 14 residues. The DNA shown is the 42-base CDR3, in frame from base 1. The germline V gene specifies SGHDT as CDR1 and YYEEEE as CDR2.